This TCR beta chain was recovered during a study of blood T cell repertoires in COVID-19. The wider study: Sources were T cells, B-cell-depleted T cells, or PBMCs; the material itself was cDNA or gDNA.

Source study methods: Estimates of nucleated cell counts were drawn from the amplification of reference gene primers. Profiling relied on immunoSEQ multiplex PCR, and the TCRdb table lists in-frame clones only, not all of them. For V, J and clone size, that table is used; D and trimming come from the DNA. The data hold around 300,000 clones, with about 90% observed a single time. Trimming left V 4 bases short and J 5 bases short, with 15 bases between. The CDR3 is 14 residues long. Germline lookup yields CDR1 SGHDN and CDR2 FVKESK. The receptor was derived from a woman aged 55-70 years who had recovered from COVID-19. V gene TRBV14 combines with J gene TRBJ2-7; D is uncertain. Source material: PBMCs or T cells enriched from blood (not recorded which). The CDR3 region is CASSPRVMSHEQYF. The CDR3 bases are TGTGCCAGCAGCCCCCGAGTTATGTCCCACGAGCAGTACTTC.